Below are 6 T cell receptor beta chains sequenced from a single sample in a study of blood T cell repertoires in COVID-19. The method was immunoSEQ multiplex PCR; TCRdb's version includes in-frame clones alone and lacks a portion of them. The sample consists of under 250,000 clones, approximately 83% of them appearing once. The sample was peripheral blood. These receptors were taken from a man in his forties with acute or convalescent COVID-19.

J is TRBJ2-2 and V is TRBV5-1, with D possibly matching TRBD2 (6 bases). The germline V gene has CDR1 SGHRS and CDR2 YFSETQ. This CDR3 spans 16 amino acids. Between the trimmed V and J ends, which lost 1 base and 6 bases, there was a span of 16 bases. CDR3 DNA: TGCGCCAGCAGCTTGTCAATAGCGGAGGGGTCCGGGGAGCTGTTTTTT. The encoded protein is CASSLSIAEGSGELFF.

This clone was detected only a few times. Additional DNA sequences in this sample encode the identical CDR3. The J gene is TRBJ2-1, the V gene TRBV5-1; 7 positions agree with TRBD2. Trimming at V came to 2 bases and at J to 6 bases, leaving 2 bases not matched to a gene. The CDR3 spans 13 residues. Germline V gene data show CDR1 as SGHRS and CDR2 as YFSETQ. This CDR3 is CASSFSSGNEQFF. DNA for the CDR3: TGCGCCAGCAGCTTCTCTAGCGGCAATGAGCAGTTCTTC.

This clone was recorded many times. The CDR3 sequence is CASSLDRSNQPQHF. In DNA, the CDR3 is TGTGCCAGCAGCCTCGACAGGAGCAATCAGCCCCAGCATTTT. V gene TRBV7-2 combines with J gene TRBJ1-5, with D possibly matching TRBD1 (6 bases). CDR1 and CDR2 from the germline V gene are SGHTA and FQGNSA. The CDR3 consists of 14 residues. V shed 5 bases and J shed 1 base, with 9 bases lying between them.

The V and J genes are TRBV4-1 and TRBJ1-3; TRBD1 is a possible D gene (6 bases). The CDR3 runs to 17 residues. Deletions cut 4 bases from V and 4 bases from J, with 20 bases between. From germline, CDR1 is MGHRA and CDR2 YSYEKL. CDR3 nucleotides: TGCGCCAGCAGCCCTGCAAGCCGCAGGGGATACGGAAACACCATATATTTT. It specifies CASSPASRRGYGNTIYF.

This sequence joins TRBV12-3 or TRBV12-4 and TRBJ2-7; D is unresolved. V lost 6 bases, J lost 2 bases, and 11 bases lay in between. The length of the CDR3 is 13 residues. CDR3: CASSPPPTYEQYF. In nucleotides, the CDR3 is TGTGCCAGCAGCCCACCCCCTACCTACGAGCAGTACTTC.

This clone was detected once. The chain links TRBV7-9 to TRBJ1-2, with 7 nucleotides matching TRBD1. The V and J ends lost 5 bases and 4 bases, in that order; junction bases with no gene match: 19. The germline V gene encodes CDR1 SEHNR and CDR2 FQNEAQ (reference sequence). CDR3 length equals 18 residues. The chain's CDR3 is CASSPATGWDRAPYGYTF. As DNA, the CDR3 is TGTGCCAGCAGCCCCGCGACCGGCTGGGACAGAGCACCCTATGGCTACACCTTC.